A single sample gave rise to the 14 T cell receptor beta chains below, sequenced in a study of shared clonotypes between healthy human individuals. Only in-frame clones appear in the TCRdb table, and some are missing; sequencing was by immunoSEQ multiplex PCR. The data show over 850,000 clones, 75% to 85% seen once. Sequenced: memory CD4+ T cells from PBMCs. This sample's subset: CD45RA-negative fraction. These receptor sequences come from a man aged 18-30 years in good health. Some clones in this sample may be carry-over from other donors' samples.

This chain connects TRBV4-3 to TRBJ1-2, with D possibly matching TRBD1 (5 bases). Germline V gene lookup returns CDR1 LGHNA and CDR2 YSLEER. The CDR3 consists of 15 residues. The germline V and J ends were trimmed by 4 bases and 7 bases, with 19 bases remaining between them. The CDR3 loop is CASSRTPQGVIGYTF. The CDR3 region has the DNA TGCGCCAGCAGCCGAACCCCGCAGGGCGTAATTGGCTACACCTTC.

The chain carries TRBV2 and TRBJ2-1; D gene unclear. The ends were cut back, 1 base at V and 6 bases at J, with 10 bases in the middle. The CDR3 totals 14 residues. Germline V gene data show CDR1 as SNHLY and CDR2 as FYNNEI. The CDR3 loop reads CASSEDTYSNEQFF. For the CDR3, the DNA is TGTGCCAGCAGTGAAGACACCTACTCCAATGAGCAGTTCTTC.

This clone was found once. Since a much larger clone is just one base distant, this may be a read error. Other DNA sequences in the same sample also yield this CDR3. J is TRBJ2-7 and V is TRBV5-4; a weak D match, TRBD2 (5 bases). V lost 0 bases, J lost 0 bases, and 7 bases lay in between. CDR1 is SGHNT, CDR2 YYREEE, per germline (reference sequence). This CDR3 comprises 14 residues. This chain's CDR3 is CASSLGGSSYEQYF. In DNA, the CDR3 is TGTGCCAGCAGCTTGGGTGGGAGCTCCTACGAGCAGTACTTC.

J is TRBJ2-4 and V is TRBV30; D gene ambiguous. This CDR3 is built from 13 residues. Germline V CDR1 and CDR2: GTSNPN, SVGIG (reference sequence). V was cut by 6 bases and J by 2 bases, with 11 bases left in between. The CDR3 region is CACELLTKNIQYF. As DNA, the CDR3 is TGTGCCTGTGAGCTCCTCACCAAAAACATTCAGTACTTC.

The chain carries TRBV9 and TRBJ2-2; TRBD1 agrees at 10 bases. The CDR3 length is 16 residues. Germline V gives CDR1 SGDLS, CDR2 YYNGEE. The V segment lost 4 bases and the J segment 5 bases; nucleotides outside the gene matches: 8. CDR3 residues: CASSLRQGAETGELFF. As DNA, the CDR3 is TGTGCCAGCAGCCTCCGACAGGGGGCAGAAACCGGGGAGCTGTTTTTT.

Note on this clone: A much larger clone differs from this one at a single base, so this may be a read error. V gene TRBV5-1 combines with J gene TRBJ1-5, with D possibly being TRBD1 (5 bases). The CDR3 is 15 amino acids. Germline CDR1 SGHRS, CDR2 YFSETQ. CDR3 DNA sequence: TGCGCCAGCAGCTTGATCGGGGCAAACAATCAGCCCCAGCGTTTT. It is translated as CASSLIGANNQPQRF.

The V and J genes are TRBV6-1 and TRBJ2-1, with D perhaps assigned TRBD1 or TRBD2 (5 bases each). The V and J ends lost 6 bases and 7 bases respectively, with 10 bases between them. CDR1 is MNHNS and CDR2 is SASEGT in the germline V gene. This CDR3 contains 12 residues. This CDR3 reads CASRGTTNEQFF. CDR3 DNA: TGTGCCAGCAGGGGGACGACGAATGAGCAGTTCTTC.

This sequence joins TRBV7-2 and TRBJ2-1; 8 positions match TRBD2. V was pared by 5 bases and J by 7 bases, with 10 bases of the junction left unmatched. Per the germline V gene, CDR1 is SGHTA and CDR2 is FQGNSA. The CDR3 is 15 residues long. The chain's CDR3 is CASSPLAVVRNEQFF. The CDR3 nucleotides read TGTGCCAGCAGCCCACTAGCGGTCGTGAGGAATGAGCAGTTCTTC.

This sequence joins TRBV5-6 and TRBJ2-1, with D tentatively TRBD1 (5 bases). The V gene lost 0 bases and the J gene lost 9 bases, with 13 bases spanning the gap. The germline V gene encodes CDR1 SGHDT and CDR2 YYEEEE. This CDR3 has 14 residues. The CDR3 protein is CASSLDQGIGEQFF. The CDR3 DNA sequence: TGTGCCAGCAGCTTGGATCAGGGAATAGGTGAGCAGTTCTTC.

The chain links TRBV14 to TRBJ2-5; a possible D gene is TRBD2 (5 bases). The V and J ends lost 5 bases and 7 bases respectively, with 14 bases between them. The CDR3 runs to 13 residues. Germline CDR1 is SGHDN and CDR2 is FVKESK. CDR3: CASSYGWAGTQYF. The CDR3 DNA sequence: TGTGCCAGCAGCTACGGGTGGGCGGGGACCCAGTACTTC.

The V call is TRBV5-1, the J call TRBJ2-5; D gene uncertain. From germline, CDR1 is SGHRS and CDR2 YFSETQ. This CDR3 comprises 14 residues. Trimming removed 0 bases from V and 1 base from J, with 7 bases in between. The CDR3 sequence is CASSLGVGQETQYF. In nucleotides, the CDR3 is TGCGCCAGCAGCTTGGGGGTAGGCCAAGAGACCCAGTACTTC.

As regards this clone: The sample contains more than one DNA sequence encoding this CDR3. The J gene is TRBJ2-3, the V gene TRBV4-3; a possible D gene is TRBD1 (6 bases). Trimming removed 4 bases from V and 6 bases from J, with 14 bases in between. The CDR3 is 14 amino acids. Looked up from germline, CDR1 is LGHNA and CDR2 is YSLEER. The CDR3 DNA follows: TGCGCCAGCAGCCGTGGACAGCAAACGGATACGCAGTATTTT. It yields the protein CASSRGQQTDTQYF.

This rearrangement joins TRBV4-1 to TRBJ2-5, with D unresolved. The J call could be wrong; TRBJ2-7 is a better fit for the DNA end. CDR1 is MGHRA, CDR2 YSYEKL, per germline. The CDR3 sequence is 16 residues long. The CDR3 bases are TGCGCCAGCAGCCAAGACTACGGTCGACGGTCGGGCGAGCAGTACTTC. Its translation: CASSQDYGRRSGEQYF.

About this clone: Distinct nucleotide sequences in the sample also encode this CDR3. The rearrangement joins TRBV6-1 to TRBJ1-2, with unresolved D. CDR1 MNHNS and CDR2 SASEGT come from the germline V gene. The CDR3 runs to 12 residues. Trimming stripped 6 bases from V and 4 bases from J, with 9 bases between. CDR3 amino acids: CASRRTSYGYTF. The CDR3 nucleotides read TGTGCCAGCAGACGAACGAGCTATGGCTACACCTTC.